This is a list of T cell receptor beta chains from one sample in a study of beta chain features in type 1 diabetes. Method: immunoSEQ multiplex PCR; TCRdb's copy keeps in-frame clones and lacks some. The table lists approximately 46,000 clones, roughly 45% of them singletons, with more than 0.1% in the top ten. The sequenced sample consisted of stem cell memory CD4+ T cells from blood. These receptor sequences come from a man aged 25-45 years with type 1 diabetes. Both conserved end residues are part of each CDR3. D genes are given only for firm matches. Some rows have no size entry. The others give once, few or many, or a class for an expanded clone.

>.|TRBJ1-2|.|TRBV10-3
TGTGCCATGGCTCAGGAGGGTAACTATGGCTACACCTTC
CAMAQEGNYGYTF
>.|TRBJ1-4|.|TRBV27
TGTGCCAGCAGCCCACGCAGGGCGTTTAATGAAAAACTGTTTTTT
CASSPRRAFNEKLFF
>.|TRBJ2-7|few|TRBV6-6
TGTGCCAGCAGTTACAAGTACGAGCAGTACTTC
CASSYKYEQYF
>TRBD1|TRBJ2-7|.|TRBV28
TGTGCCGCCCAATTGACAGGGTACGAGCAGTACTTC
CAAQLTGYEQYF
>.|TRBJ2-7|.|TRBV6-1
TGTGCCAGCAGCGGAGGACGGGAGAAATTATACGAGCAGTACTTC
CASSGGREKLYEQYF
>.|TRBJ2-2|.|TRBV5-1
TGCGCCAGCTCTCTCGAGTTGTGGAACACCGGGGAGCTGTTTTTT
CASSLELWNTGELFF
>TRBD2|TRBJ2-7|.|TRBV9
TGTGCCAGCAGCGCGGGACTAGCGGGAGGGCAGTTCGAGCAGTACTTC
CASSAGLAGGQFEQYF
>.|TRBJ2-2|.|TRBV5-4
TGTGCCAGCAGCTTGGAGCCCCCTCGGCGGGACGGGGAGCTGTTTTTT
CASSLEPPRRDGELFF
>.|TRBJ1-2|once|TRBV28
TGTGCCAGCAGTCCACAGTACTATGGCTACACCTTC
CASSPQYYGYTF
>TRBD1|TRBJ2-4|.|TRBV28
TGTGCCAGCAGTCCCTTCTTCCGACAGGGAACCAAAAACATTCAGTACTTC
CASSPFFRQGTKNIQYF
>.|TRBJ1-3|.|TRBV4-3
TGCGCCAGCAGCCAAGATCTAAGACCGGGGGGAAACACCATATATTTT
CASSQDLRPGGNTIYF
>TRBD2|TRBJ2-3|.|TRBV5-1
TGCGCCAGCAGCTTGTCGCCAGCGCGGGGGACAGATACGCAGTATTTT
CASSLSPARGTDTQYF
>TRBD2|TRBJ2-3|.|TRBV6-1
TGTGCCAGCAAGACTAGCGGTCGCACAGATACGCAGTATTTT
CASKTSGRTDTQYF
>TRBD1|TRBJ2-1|few|TRBV18
TGTGCCAGCTCACCACGGAGGGACAGGCCTTCCTACAATGAGCAGTTCTTC
CASSPRRDRPSYNEQFF
>.|TRBJ2-5|few|TRBV15
TGTGCCACCAGCACCCCTCTCGCGGTCCAAGAGACCCAGTACTTC
CATSTPLAVQETQYF
>.|TRBJ2-7|.|TRBV18
TGTGCCAGCTCACCGGGTCCAGGAAACGAGCAGTACTTC
CASSPGPGNEQYF
>.|TRBJ2-5|few|TRBV7-2
TGTGCCAGCAGCTCAGGACCTCGGGGGACCCAGTACTTC
CASSSGPRGTQYF
>.|TRBJ1-2|few|TRBV5-1
TGCGCCAGCAGTTTTGAGGCGGTAAACTATGGCTACACCTTC
CASSFEAVNYGYTF
>.|TRBJ2-5|few|TRBV2
TGTGCCAGCAGTGATGAGAAGGGGGAGACCCAGTACTTC
CASSDEKGETQYF
>TRBD1|TRBJ2-1|.|TRBV6-1
TGTGCCAGCACCTGGGACAGCCCCAAGCAGTTCTTC
CASTWDSPKQFF
>.|TRBJ1-5|.|TRBV21-1
TGTGCCAGCAAACGACAGATCAATCAGCCCCAGCATTTT
CASKRQINQPQHF
>TRBD1|TRBJ1-1|.|TRBV7-9
TGTGCCAGCAGCTTAGGACAGGGCAATGAAGCTTTCTTT
CASSLGQGNEAFF
>.|TRBJ1-4|.|TRBV28
TGTGCCAGCAGTTTTGGTGGGAGGGAAAAACTGTTTTTT
CASSFGGREKLFF
>.|TRBJ2-3|.|TRBV25-1
TGTGCCAGCAGTGAATCACGGGGAAGCACAGATACGCAGTATTTT
CASSESRGSTDTQYF
>.|TRBJ1-4|.|TRBV6-6
TGTGCCAGCAGTTACTCTGGGGAGAATAATGAAAAACTGTTTTTT
CASSYSGENNEKLFF
>.|TRBJ2-1|.|TRBV28
TGTGCCAGCAGTCTGTATCAGGAGCAGTTCTTC
CASSLYQEQFF
>TRBD1|TRBJ1-5|once|TRBV6-4
TGTGCCAGCAACATTAAACAGGGGCAGGAGAGTCAGCCCCAGCATTTT
CASNIKQGQESQPQHF
>.|TRBJ1-1|.|TRBV28
TGTGCCAGCAGTTTGGGGGGGGGCATGAACACTGAAGCTTTCTTT
CASSLGGGMNTEAFF
>.|TRBJ2-5|.|TRBV27
TGTGCCAGCAGTTTAACACTCAATGCAGGGCGAGAGACCCAGTACTTC
CASSLTLNAGRETQYF
>.|TRBJ2-2|.|TRBV7-3
TGTGCCAGCAGCTTACAGGGTTCCGGGGAGCTGTTTTTT
CASSLQGSGELFF
>.|TRBJ2-7|.|TRBV18
TGTGCCAGCTCACCCGGGAGTGAGCAGTACTTC
CASSPGSEQYF
>.|TRBJ2-5|few|TRBV5-1
TGCGCCAGCAGTCGCCTCGACGGGGTGGGGACCCAGTACTTC
CASSRLDGVGTQYF
>TRBD1|TRBJ1-4|.|TRBV18
TGTGCCAGCTCACCTACCGGGACAGGGAGAGCAACTAATGAAAAACTGTTTTTT
CASSPTGTGRATNEKLFF
>TRBD2|TRBJ2-3|.|TRBV7-9
TGTGCCAGCAGCTCCCGGTGGGAGCGGGAGCGGAGAGATACGCAGTATTTT
CASSSRWERERRDTQYF
>.|TRBJ2-1|.|TRBV5-4
TGTGCCAGCAGCTCGTACTCAGGCGCGGGAATAACTGAGCAGTTCTTC
CASSSYSGAGITEQFF
>.|TRBJ2-3|.|TRBV18
TGTGCCAGCTCAACCCGCGTCTCAGATACGCAGTATTTT
CASSTRVSDTQYF
>.|TRBJ2-2|.|TRBV6-1
TGTGCCAGCAGTGAACCCCCAGGGGAAACCGGGGAGCTGTTTTTT
CASSEPPGETGELFF
>.|TRBJ2-1|.|TRBV6-1
TGTGCCAGCAGTGAAATGCGGGCTCGAACGAGGAATGAGCAGTTCTTC
CASSEMRARTRNEQFF
>TRBD1|TRBJ2-7|few|TRBV6-5
TGTGCCAGCAGGTCCGGGACAGTCGGTAGGCAGTACTTC
CASRSGTVGRQYF
>TRBD1|TRBJ2-7|once|TRBV11-2
TGTGCCAGCAGCACGACAGGGGTATACGAGCAGTACTTC
CASSTTGVYEQYF
>.|TRBJ2-1|.|TRBV18
TGTGCCAGCTCACGCTCTATGTCAGGGGAGAATGAGCAGTTCTTC
CASSRSMSGENEQFF
>.|TRBJ1-5|.|TRBV27
TGTGCCAGCAGCCCGGGATCGGGCAATCAGCCCCAGCATTTT
CASSPGSGNQPQHF
>.|TRBJ2-6|.|TRBV9
TGTGCCAGCAGCCCGACAGTTGGGGCCAACGTCCTGACTTTC
CASSPTVGANVLTF
>TRBD2|TRBJ2-7|few|TRBV28
TGTGCCAGCAAGAAGCGGGACTACGAGCAGTACTTC
CASKKRDYEQYF
>TRBD2|TRBJ2-1|few|TRBV2
TGTGCCAGCAGATCGGGACTAGCGGGAGTCGGTAAGCCCTACAATGAGCAGTTCTTC
CASRSGLAGVGKPYNEQFF
>.|TRBJ1-2|few|TRBV4-3
TGCGCCAGCACACCTAGAACCGGACAGCAGCACACCTTC
CASTPRTGQQHTF
>.|TRBJ2-5|.|TRBV28
TGTGCCAGCAGTTTATCTCTACAGGGATCCGAGACCCAGTACTTC
CASSLSLQGSETQYF
>.|TRBJ2-2|few|TRBV5-4
TGTGCCAGCACCCAGGGACAGAACACCGGGGAGCTGTTTTTT
CASTQGQNTGELFF
>TRBD1|TRBJ1-4|.|TRBV6-6
TGTGCCAGCAAACAGGGGATAGATGAAAAACTGTTTTTT
CASKQGIDEKLFF
>TRBD1|TRBJ2-2|few|TRBV4-3
TGCGCCAGCAGCCAAGGGCCCCCGGGACAGGGATCCCGGGAGCTGCTTTTT
CASSQGPPGQGSRELLF
>.|TRBJ2-3|.|TRBV7-3
TGTGCCAGCAGCTTCGGAGGGCCAAGCACAGATACGCAGTATTTT
CASSFGGPSTDTQYF
>.|TRBJ2-7|.|TRBV2
TGTGCCAGCCGGCAGGGTCCCTACGAGCAGTACTTC
CASRQGPYEQYF
>TRBD2|TRBJ2-1|.|TRBV7-6
TGTGCCAGCAGCTTAGAACTAGCGGGAGGCTCCAATGAGCAGTTCTTC
CASSLELAGGSNEQFF
>.|TRBJ2-3|.|TRBV5-5
TGTGCCAGCAGCTTGGCCGGGCGGGGCACAGATACGCAGTATTTT
CASSLAGRGTDTQYF
>.|TRBJ2-3|few|TRBV7-3
TGTGCCAGCAGCTTAGGGTACATCCGGGACCCTCGGGAGAGGCAGTATTTT
CASSLGYIRDPRERQYF
>TRBD2|TRBJ2-1|.|TRBV7-9
TGTGCCAGCAGCCGACCGGGACTAGCGCCCCTTAATGAGCAGTTCTTC
CASSRPGLAPLNEQFF
>.|TRBJ2-7|few|TRBV28
TGTGCCAGCAGTTTAAGGATCGAGGCTGGTGCGTGGCAGTACTTC
CASSLRIEAGAWQYF
>.|TRBJ2-3|few|TRBV5-1
TGCGCCAGCAGCTTGTCGGCAGCGGCTAGCACAGATACGCAGTATTTT
CASSLSAAASTDTQYF
>TRBD1|TRBJ1-3|.|TRBV18
TGTGCCAGCTCACCAGGACAGGGCTCCCATGGAAACACCATATATTTT
CASSPGQGSHGNTIYF
>.|TRBJ2-7|few|TRBV5-1
TGCGCCAGCAACCCGACCCCAGGGACCTACGAGCAGTACTTC
CASNPTPGTYEQYF